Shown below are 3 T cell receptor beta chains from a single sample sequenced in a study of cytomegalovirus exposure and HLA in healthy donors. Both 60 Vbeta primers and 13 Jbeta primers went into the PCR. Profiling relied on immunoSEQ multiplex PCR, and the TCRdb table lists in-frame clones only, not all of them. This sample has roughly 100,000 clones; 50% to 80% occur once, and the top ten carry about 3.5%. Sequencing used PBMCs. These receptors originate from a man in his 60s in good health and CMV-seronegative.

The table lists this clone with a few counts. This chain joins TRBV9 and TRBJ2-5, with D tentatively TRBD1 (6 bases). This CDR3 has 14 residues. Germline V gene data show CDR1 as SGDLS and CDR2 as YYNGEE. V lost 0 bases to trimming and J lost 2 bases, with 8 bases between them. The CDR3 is CASSVAGQQETQYF. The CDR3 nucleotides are TGTGCCAGCAGCGTAGCTGGACAGCAAGAGACCCAGTACTTC.

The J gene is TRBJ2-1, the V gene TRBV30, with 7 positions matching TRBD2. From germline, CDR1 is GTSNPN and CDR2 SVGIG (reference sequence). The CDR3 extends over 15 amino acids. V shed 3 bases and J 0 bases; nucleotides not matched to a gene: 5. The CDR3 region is CAWSTGLRSYNEQFF. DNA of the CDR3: TGTGCCTGGAGCACGGGACTACGCTCCTACAATGAGCAGTTCTTC.

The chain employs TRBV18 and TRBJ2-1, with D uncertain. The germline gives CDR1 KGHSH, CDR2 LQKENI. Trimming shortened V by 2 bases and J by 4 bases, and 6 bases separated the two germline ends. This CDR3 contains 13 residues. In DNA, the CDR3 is TGTGCCAGCTCACCAAACCAGTACAATGAGCAGTTCTTC. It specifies CASSPNQYNEQFF.